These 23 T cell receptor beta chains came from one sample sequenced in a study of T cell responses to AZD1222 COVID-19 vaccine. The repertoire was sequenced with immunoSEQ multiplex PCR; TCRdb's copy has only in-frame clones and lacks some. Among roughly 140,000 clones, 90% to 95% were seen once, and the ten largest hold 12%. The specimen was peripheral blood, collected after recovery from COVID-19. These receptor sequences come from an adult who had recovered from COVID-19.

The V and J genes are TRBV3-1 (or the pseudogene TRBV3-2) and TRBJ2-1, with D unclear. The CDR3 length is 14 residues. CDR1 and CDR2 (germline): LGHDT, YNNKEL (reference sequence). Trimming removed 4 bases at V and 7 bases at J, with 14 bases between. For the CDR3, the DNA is TGTGCCAGCAGCCTCGGCCGATATGGGAATGAGCAGTTCTTC. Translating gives CASSLGRYGNEQFF.

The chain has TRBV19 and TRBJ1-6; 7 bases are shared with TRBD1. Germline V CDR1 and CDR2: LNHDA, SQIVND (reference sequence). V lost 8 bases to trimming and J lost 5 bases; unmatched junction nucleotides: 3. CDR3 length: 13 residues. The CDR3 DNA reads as TGTGCCAGTGGGGACAGCAATAATTCACCCCTCCACTTT. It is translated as CASGDSNNSPLHF.

CDR3 sequence: CASSTYEGDNYGYTF. For the CDR3, the DNA is TGTGCCAGCAGCACCTACGAGGGGGATAACTATGGCTACACCTTC. This sequence joins TRBV7-2 and TRBJ1-2, with D maybe TRBD1 (6 bases). The length of the CDR3 is 15 residues. CDR1 is SGHTA, CDR2 FQGNSA, per germline. The V and J ends lost 5 bases and 1 base respectively, with 14 bases between them.

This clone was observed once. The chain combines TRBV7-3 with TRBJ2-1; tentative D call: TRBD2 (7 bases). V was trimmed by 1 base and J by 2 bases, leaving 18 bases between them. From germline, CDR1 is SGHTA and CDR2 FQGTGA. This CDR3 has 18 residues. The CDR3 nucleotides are TGTGCCAGCAGCTTAATAGGGAGGGGGACATCTCCCTACAATGAGCAGTTCTTC. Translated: CASSLIGRGTSPYNEQFF.

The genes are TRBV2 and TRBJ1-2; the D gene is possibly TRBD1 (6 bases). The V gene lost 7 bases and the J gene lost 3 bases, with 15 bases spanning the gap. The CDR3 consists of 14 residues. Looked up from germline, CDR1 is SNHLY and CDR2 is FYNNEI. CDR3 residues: CASKRGRYDYGYTF. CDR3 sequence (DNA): TGTGCCAGCAAGCGGGGGCGTTATGACTATGGCTACACCTTC.

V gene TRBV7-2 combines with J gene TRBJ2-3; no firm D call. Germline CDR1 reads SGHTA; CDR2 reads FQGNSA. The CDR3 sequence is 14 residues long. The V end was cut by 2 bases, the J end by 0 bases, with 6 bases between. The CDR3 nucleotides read TGTGCCAGCAGCTTATACGGGAGCACAGATACGCAGTATTTT. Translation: CASSLYGSTDTQYF.

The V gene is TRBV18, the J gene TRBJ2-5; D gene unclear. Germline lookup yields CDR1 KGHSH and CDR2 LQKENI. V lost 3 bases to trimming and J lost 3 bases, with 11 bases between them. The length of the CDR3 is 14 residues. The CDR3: CASSPLRGEETQYF. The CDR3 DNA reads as TGTGCCAGCTCACCGTTGAGAGGAGAAGAGACCCAGTACTTC.

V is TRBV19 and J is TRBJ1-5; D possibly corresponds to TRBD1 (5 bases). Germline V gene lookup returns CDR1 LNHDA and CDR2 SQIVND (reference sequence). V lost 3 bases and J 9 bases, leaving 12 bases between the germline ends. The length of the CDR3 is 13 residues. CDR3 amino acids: CASSIGVGGPQHF. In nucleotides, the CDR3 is TGTGCCAGTAGTATTGGCGTGGGGGGGCCCCAGCATTTT.

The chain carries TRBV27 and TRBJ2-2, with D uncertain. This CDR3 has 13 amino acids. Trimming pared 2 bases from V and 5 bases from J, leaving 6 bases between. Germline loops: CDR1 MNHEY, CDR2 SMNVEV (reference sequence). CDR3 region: CASSLGMTGELFF. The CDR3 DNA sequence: TGTGCCAGCAGTTTAGGGATGACCGGGGAGCTGTTTTTT.

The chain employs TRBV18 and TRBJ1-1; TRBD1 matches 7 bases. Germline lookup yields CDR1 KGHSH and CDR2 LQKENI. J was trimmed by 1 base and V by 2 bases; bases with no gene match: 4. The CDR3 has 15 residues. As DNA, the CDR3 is TGTGCCAGCTCACCAATAGGGGGCCAGAACACTGAAGCTTTCTTT. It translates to CASSPIGGQNTEAFF.

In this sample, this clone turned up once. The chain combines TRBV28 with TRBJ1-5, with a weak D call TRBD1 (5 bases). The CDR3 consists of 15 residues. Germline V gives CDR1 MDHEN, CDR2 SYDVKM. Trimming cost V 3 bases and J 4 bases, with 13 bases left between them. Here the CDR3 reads CASSLEGMWNQPQHF. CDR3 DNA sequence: TGTGCCAGCAGTTTGGAGGGGATGTGGAATCAGCCCCAGCATTTT.

The CDR3 coding sequence is TGTGCCAGCAGCTTTGTCCCACTAGCGGGAGGAGCTCGGGAGACCCAGTACTTC. Protein product: CASSFVPLAGGARETQYF. V gene TRBV7-8 combines with J gene TRBJ2-5, with 12 bases matching TRBD2. The CDR3 contains 18 residues. Germline V lookup: CDR1 SGHVS, CDR2 FQNEAQ. Trimming cost V 3 bases and J 5 bases; bases outside gene matches: 13.

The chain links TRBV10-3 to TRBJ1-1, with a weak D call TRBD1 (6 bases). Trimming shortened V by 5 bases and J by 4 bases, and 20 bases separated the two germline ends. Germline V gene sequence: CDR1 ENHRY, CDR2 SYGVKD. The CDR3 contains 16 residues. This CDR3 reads CAISSPGQLGGTEAFF. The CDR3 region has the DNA TGTGCCATCAGTTCCCCTGGACAGTTGGGGGGCACTGAAGCTTTCTTT.

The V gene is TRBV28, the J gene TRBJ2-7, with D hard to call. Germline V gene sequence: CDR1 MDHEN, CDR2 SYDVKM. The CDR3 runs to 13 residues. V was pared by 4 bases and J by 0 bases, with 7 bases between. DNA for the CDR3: TGTGCCAGCAGTTCCGTCACCTCCTACGAGCAGTACTTC. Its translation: CASSSVTSYEQYF.

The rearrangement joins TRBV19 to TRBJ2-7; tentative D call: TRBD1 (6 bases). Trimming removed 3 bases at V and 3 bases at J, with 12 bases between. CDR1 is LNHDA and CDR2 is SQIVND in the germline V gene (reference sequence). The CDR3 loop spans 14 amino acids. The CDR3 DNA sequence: TGTGCCAGTAGTATGACAGGTGGGCGCTACGAGCAGTACTTC. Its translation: CASSMTGGRYEQYF.

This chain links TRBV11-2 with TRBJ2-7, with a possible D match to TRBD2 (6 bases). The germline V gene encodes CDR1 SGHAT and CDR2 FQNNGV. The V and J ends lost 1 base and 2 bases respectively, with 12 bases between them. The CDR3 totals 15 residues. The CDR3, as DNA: TGTGCCAGCAGCTTAGTTCGGGGGAGGACCTACGAGCAGTACTTC. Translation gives CASSLVRGRTYEQYF.

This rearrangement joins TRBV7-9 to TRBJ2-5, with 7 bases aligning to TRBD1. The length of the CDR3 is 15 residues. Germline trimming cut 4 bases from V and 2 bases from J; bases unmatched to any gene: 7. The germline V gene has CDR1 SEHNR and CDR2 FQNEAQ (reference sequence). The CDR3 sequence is CASSSPGGSQETQYF. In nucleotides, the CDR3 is TGTGCCAGCAGCTCTCCAGGGGGATCTCAAGAGACCCAGTACTTC. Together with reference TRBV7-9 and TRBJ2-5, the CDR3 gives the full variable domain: DTGVSQNPRHKITKRGQNVTFRCDPISEHNRLYWYRQTLGQGPEFLTYFQNEAQLEKSRLLSDRFSAERPKGSFSTLEIQRTEQGDSAMYLCASSSPGGSQETQYFGPGTRLLVL.

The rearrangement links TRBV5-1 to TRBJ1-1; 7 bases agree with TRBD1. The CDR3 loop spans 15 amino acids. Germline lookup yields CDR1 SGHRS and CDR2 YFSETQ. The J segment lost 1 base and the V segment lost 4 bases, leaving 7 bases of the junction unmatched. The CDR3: CASSPQGSGNTEAFF. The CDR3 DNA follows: TGCGCCAGCAGCCCACAGGGGAGCGGGAACACTGAAGCTTTCTTT.

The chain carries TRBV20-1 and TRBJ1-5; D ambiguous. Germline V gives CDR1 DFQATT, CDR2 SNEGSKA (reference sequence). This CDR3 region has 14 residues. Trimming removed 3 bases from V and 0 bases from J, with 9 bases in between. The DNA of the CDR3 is TGCAGTGCTAGTAGCAGCTATAGCAATCAGCCCCAGCATTTT. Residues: CSASSSYSNQPQHF.

Here the CDR3 DNA reads TGTGCCAGCAGCCCCTTAGAGGGGGAGTTAGTCTACGAGCAGTACTTC. Its protein product is CASSPLEGELVYEQYF. J is TRBJ2-7 and V is TRBV7-6, with a possible D match to TRBD1 (6 bases). The CDR3 loop spans 16 amino acids. Trimming pared 5 bases from V and 3 bases from J, leaving 20 bases between. Germline loops: CDR1 SGHVS, CDR2 FNYEAQ.

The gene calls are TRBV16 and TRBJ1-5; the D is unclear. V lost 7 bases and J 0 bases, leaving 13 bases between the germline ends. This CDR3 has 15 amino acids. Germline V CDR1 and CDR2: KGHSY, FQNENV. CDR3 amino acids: CASTSTGDSNQPQHF. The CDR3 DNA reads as TGTGCCAGCACCTCGACCGGGGATAGCAATCAGCCCCAGCATTTT.

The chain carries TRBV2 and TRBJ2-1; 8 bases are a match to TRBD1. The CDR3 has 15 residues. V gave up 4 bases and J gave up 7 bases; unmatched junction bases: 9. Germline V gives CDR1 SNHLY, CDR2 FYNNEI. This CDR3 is CASSVKWTGMNEQFF. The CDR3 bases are TGTGCCAGCAGTGTGAAGTGGACAGGGATGAATGAGCAGTTCTTC.

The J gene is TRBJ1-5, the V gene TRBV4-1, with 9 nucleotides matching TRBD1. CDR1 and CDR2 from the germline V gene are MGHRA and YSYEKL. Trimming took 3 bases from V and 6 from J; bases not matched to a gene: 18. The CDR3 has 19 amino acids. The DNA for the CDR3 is TGCGCCAGCAGCCAGGAACTTCAGACAGGGACAGGGTTAACTCAGCCCCAGCATTTT. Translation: CASSQELQTGTGLTQPQHF.